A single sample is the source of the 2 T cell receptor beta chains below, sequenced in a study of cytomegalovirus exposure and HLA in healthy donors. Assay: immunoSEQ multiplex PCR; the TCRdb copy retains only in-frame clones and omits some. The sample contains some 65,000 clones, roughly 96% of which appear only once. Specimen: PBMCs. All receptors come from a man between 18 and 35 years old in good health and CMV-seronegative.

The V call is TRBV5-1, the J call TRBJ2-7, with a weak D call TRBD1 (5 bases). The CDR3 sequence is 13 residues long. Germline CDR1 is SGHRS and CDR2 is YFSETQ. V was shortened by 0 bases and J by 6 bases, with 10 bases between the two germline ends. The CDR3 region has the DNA TGCGCCAGCAGCTTGGGGCAGGGCCTCGAGCAGTACTTC. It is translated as CASSLGQGLEQYF.

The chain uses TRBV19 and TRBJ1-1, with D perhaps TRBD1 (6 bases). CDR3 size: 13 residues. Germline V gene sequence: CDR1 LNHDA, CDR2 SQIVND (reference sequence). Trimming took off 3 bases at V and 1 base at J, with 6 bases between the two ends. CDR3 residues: CASSMTGNTEAFF. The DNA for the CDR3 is TGTGCCAGTAGTATGACAGGGAACACTGAAGCTTTCTTT.